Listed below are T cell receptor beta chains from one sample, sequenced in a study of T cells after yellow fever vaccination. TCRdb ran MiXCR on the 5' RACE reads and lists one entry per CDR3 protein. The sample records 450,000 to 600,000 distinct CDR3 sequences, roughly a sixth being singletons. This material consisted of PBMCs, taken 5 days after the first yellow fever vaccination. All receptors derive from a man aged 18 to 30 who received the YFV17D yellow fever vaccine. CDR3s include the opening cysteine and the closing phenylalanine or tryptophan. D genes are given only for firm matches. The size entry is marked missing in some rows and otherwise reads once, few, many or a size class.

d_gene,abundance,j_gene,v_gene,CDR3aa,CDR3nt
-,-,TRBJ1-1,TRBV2,CASRYQGPNTEAFF,TGTGCCAGCAGATATCAGGGGCCGAACACTGAAGCTTTCTTT
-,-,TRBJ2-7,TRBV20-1,CSAIWGSSYEQYF,TGCAGTGCTATTTGGGGGTCATCCTACGAGCAGTACTTC
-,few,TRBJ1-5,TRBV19,CASSKVSGTRNQPQHF,TGTGCCAGTAGTAAGGTATCCGGGACAAGAAATCAGCCCCAGCATTTT
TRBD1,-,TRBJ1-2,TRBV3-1,CASSQAGQGGFRGYTF,TGTGCCAGCAGCCAAGCGGGACAGGGGGGGTTCCGCGGCTACACCTTC
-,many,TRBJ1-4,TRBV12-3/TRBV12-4,CASSLNGGMGEKLFF,TGTGCCAGCAGTTTAAACGGGGGCATGGGAGAAAAACTGTTTTTT
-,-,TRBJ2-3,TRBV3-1,CASKGRQSTDTQYF,TGTGCCAGCAAGGGACGTCAGAGCACAGATACGCAGTATTTT
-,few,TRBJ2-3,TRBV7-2,CASSLAGDEADTQYF,TGTGCCAGCAGCTTAGCTGGGGACGAGGCAGATACGCAGTATTTT
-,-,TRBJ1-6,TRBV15,CATSSRAGSPLHF,TGTGCCACCAGCAGTAGGGCAGGGTCACCCCTCCACTTT
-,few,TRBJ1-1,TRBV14,CASSSRRYYTEAFF,TGTGCCAGCAGCTCCCGACGGTACTACACTGAAGCTTTCTTT
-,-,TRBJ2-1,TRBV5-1,CASSLVPGLRANEQFF,TGCGCCAGCAGCTTGGTTCCGGGACTTCGAGCGAATGAGCAGTTCTTC
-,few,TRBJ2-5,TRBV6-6,CASSYHREETQYF,TGTGCCAGCAGTTACCACAGGGAAGAGACCCAGTACTTC
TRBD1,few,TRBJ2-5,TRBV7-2,CASSSQGVIQETQYF,TGTGCCAGCAGCTCTCAGGGGGTAATCCAAGAGACCCAGTACTTC
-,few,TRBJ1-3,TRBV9,CASSDHPDVGVGNTIYF,TGTGCCAGCAGCGATCACCCGGACGTCGGTGTTGGAAACACCATATATTTT
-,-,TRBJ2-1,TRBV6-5,CASSYSMQVAQYNEQFF,TGTGCCAGCAGTTACTCGATGCAGGTGGCCCAATACAATGAGCAGTTCTTC
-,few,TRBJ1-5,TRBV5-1,CASSLGVFGNQPQHF,TGCGCCAGCAGCTTGGGGGTTTTTGGCAATCAGCCCCAGCATTTT
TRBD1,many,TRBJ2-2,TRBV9,CASSARSGTGGDTGELFF,TGTGCCAGCAGCGCCCGATCCGGGACAGGGGGCGACACCGGGGAGCTGTTTTTT
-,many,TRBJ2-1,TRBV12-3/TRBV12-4,CASRAGTKGEQFF,TGTGCCAGCAGGGCCGGTACTAAGGGTGAGCAGTTCTTC
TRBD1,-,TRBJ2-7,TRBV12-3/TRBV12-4,CASRLGQGQYEQYF,TGTGCCAGCAGACTCGGACAGGGACAATACGAGCAGTACTTC
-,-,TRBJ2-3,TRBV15,CATGPGSTDTQYF,TGTGCCACGGGCCCGGGGAGCACAGATACGCAGTATTTT
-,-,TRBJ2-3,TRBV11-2,CASSFHGLDTQYF,TGTGCCAGCAGCTTTCACGGACTAGATACGCAGTATTTT
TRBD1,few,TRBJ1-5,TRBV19,CASSIGDRGNQPQHF,TGTGCCAGTAGTATAGGGGACAGGGGTAATCAGCCCCAGCATTTT
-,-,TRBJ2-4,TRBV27,CASRKEDARNIQYF,TGTGCCAGCAGAAAAGAGGACGCCCGAAACATTCAGTACTTC
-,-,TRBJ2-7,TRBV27,CASSLRQNYEQYF,TGTGCCAGCAGTTTACGGCAAAATTACGAGCAGTACTTC
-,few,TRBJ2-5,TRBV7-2,CASSHTGLQETQYF,TGTGCCAGCAGCCATACAGGGCTCCAAGAGACCCAGTACTTC
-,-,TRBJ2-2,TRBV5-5,CASSFGYYANTGELFF,TGTGCCAGCAGCTTTGGGTACTACGCGAACACCGGGGAGCTGTTTTTT
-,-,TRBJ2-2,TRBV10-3,CAISENERYGFNTGELFF,TGTGCCATCAGTGAGAATGAGCGCTACGGATTTAACACCGGGGAGCTGTTTTTT
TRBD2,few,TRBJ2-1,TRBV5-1,CASSRIAGAYNEQFF,TGCGCCAGCAGCCGTATAGCGGGGGCCTACAATGAGCAGTTCTTC
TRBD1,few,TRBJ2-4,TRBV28,CASSLEATGGYF,TGTGCCAGCAGCCTAGAGGCGACAGGGGGGTACTTC
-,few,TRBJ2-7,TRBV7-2,CASSSTFYEQYF,TGTGCCAGCAGCTCGACGTTCTACGAGCAGTACTTC
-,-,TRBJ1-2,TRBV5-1,CASSMPGRRNYGYTF,TGCGCCAGCAGCATGCCGGGCCGGAGGAACTATGGCTACACCTTC
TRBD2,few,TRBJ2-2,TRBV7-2,CASSPLSGGAGELFF,TGTGCCAGCAGCCCCCTTAGCGGGGGGGCCGGGGAGCTGTTTTTT
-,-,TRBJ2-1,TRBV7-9,CASSFPEGNEQFF,TGTGCCAGCAGCTTCCCAGAGGGCAATGAGCAGTTCTTC
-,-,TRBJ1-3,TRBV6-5,CASSFRTEGNTIYF,TGTGCCAGCAGTTTTCGGACAGAGGGAAACACCATATATTTT
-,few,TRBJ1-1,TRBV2,CASSVEDLPRTEAFF,TGTGCCAGCAGTGTGGAGGACCTTCCGAGGACTGAAGCTTTCTTT
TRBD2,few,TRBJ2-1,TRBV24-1,CATSDGGGHDEQFF,TGTGCCACCAGTGACGGGGGGGGGCACGATGAGCAGTTCTTC
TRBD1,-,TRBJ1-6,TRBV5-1,CASSLVGQADSPLHF,TGCGCCAGCAGCTTGGTGGGACAGGCCGATTCACCCCTCCACTTT
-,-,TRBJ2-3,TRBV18,CASSPVPGLGGTDTQYF,TGTGCCAGCTCACCGGTACCGGGACTCGGGGGTACAGATACGCAGTATTTT
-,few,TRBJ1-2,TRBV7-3,CASSLAGTEPEYGYTF,TGTGCCAGCAGCTTAGCAGGAACCGAACCTGAGTATGGCTACACCTTC
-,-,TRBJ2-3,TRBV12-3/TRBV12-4,CASGTGTDTQYF,TGTGCCAGCGGCACAGGGACAGATACGCAGTATTTT
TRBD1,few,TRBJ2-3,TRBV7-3,CASSQDRGGHPDTQYF,TGTGCCAGCAGCCAGGACAGGGGGGGGCATCCAGATACGCAGTATTTT
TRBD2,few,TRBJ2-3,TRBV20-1,CSARRAGGATDTQYF,TGCAGTGCCAGACGGGCGGGGGGGGCCACAGATACGCAGTATTTT
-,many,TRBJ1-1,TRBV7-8,CASSLSPNRDTEAFF,TGTGCCAGCAGCTTAAGCCCGAATAGAGACACTGAAGCTTTCTTT
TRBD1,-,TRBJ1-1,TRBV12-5,CASGPSGQGRSGAFF,TGTGCTAGTGGTCCCTCCGGACAGGGGCGTAGCGGAGCTTTCTTT
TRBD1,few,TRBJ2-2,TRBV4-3,CASSQVTGVTGELFF,TGCGCCAGCAGCCAAGTGACAGGGGTCACCGGGGAGCTGTTTTTT
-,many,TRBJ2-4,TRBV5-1,CASSLDRDLNIQYF,TGCGCCAGCAGCTTGGATCGGGATCTAAACATTCAGTACTTC
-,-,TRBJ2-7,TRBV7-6,CASSSPLGGEQYF,TGTGCCAGCAGCTCCCCCCTGGGGGGCGAGCAGTACTTC
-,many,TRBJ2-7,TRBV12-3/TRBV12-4,CASSGGNDEQYF,TGTGCCAGCAGTGGTGGGAATGACGAGCAGTACTTC
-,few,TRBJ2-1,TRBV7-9,CASSPITGGLRNEQFF,TGTGCCAGCAGCCCGATAACCGGAGGGCTTAGAAATGAGCAGTTCTTC
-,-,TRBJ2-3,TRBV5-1,CASSLRPGSTDTQYF,TGCGCCAGCAGCTTAAGGCCAGGGAGCACAGATACGCAGTATTTT
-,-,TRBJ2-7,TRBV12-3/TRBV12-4,CASSFRSTYEQYF,TGTGCCAGCAGTTTTCGGAGTACCTACGAGCAGTACTTC
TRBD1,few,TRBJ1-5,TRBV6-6,CATDRGSNQPQHF,TGTGCCACCGACAGGGGTAGCAATCAGCCCCAGCATTTT
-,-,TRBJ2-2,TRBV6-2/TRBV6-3,CASSGGVEELFF,TGTGCCAGCAGTGGAGGGGTAGAGGAGCTGTTTTTT
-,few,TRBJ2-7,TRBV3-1,CASSQVQGPSGRYEQYF,TGTGCCAGCAGCCAAGTGCAGGGACCGTCGGGCCGATACGAGCAGTACTTC
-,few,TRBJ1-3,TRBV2,CASSSQIHSGNTIYF,TGTGCCAGCAGTTCCCAGATTCACTCTGGAAACACCATATATTTT
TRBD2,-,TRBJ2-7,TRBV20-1,CSARPDGLVGYEQYF,TGCAGTGCTAGACCGGACGGACTAGTTGGCTACGAGCAGTACTTC
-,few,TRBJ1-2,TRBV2,CASSDTQGGGYTF,TGTGCCAGCAGTGATACGCAGGGAGGTGGCTACACCTTC